This T cell receptor (beta chain) was found in a study of T cell changes during pregnancy in multiple sclerosis. Assay: immunoSEQ multiplex PCR; the TCRdb copy retains only in-frame clones and omits some. Of some 45,000 clones listed, just under 95% are singletons. Trimming pared 4 bases from V and 0 bases from J, leaving 11 bases between. The CDR3 contains 15 residues. Germline CDR1 SGHNT, CDR2 YYREEE (reference sequence). Sample: CD8+ T cells from peripheral blood mononuclear cells, taken in the first trimester of pregnancy. The sequence was obtained from a female donor with multiple sclerosis, enrolled in a pregnancy study. The chain employs TRBV5-4 and TRBJ2-4; weak D call: TRBD2 (6 bases). In DNA form, the CDR3 reads TGTGCCAGCAGCGGCGGGGCACTAGCCAAAAACATTCAGTACTTC. Translating it yields CASSGGALAKNIQYF. The variable domain in full, completed from reference TRBV5-4 and TRBJ2-4, reads ETGVTQSPTHLIKTRGQQVTLRCSSQSGHNTVSWYQQALGQGPQFIFQYYREEENGRGNFPPRFSGLQFPNYSSELNVNALELDDSALYLCASSGGALAKNIQYFGAGTRLSVL.